Listed below are T cell receptor beta chains from one sample, sequenced in a study of brain T cells in children with intractable seizures. Using immunoSEQ multiplex PCR, the repertoire was profiled, and TCRdb retains in-frame clones only, with some absent. This sample carries approximately 60,000 clones, roughly 95% of them seen once, and the ten largest clones take 0.3% to 0.4%. The source material was peripheral blood, sampled at surgery. Every receptor here comes from a boy younger than two with focal cortical dysplasia and intractable seizures. CDR3s include the opening cysteine and the closing phenylalanine or tryptophan. The D gene is left open where the match is weak. Clone size is shown for a subset of rows, as once, few, many or a class of expanded clone.

D gene | J gene | clone size | V gene | CDR3 length | CDR3 protein | CDR3 DNA
. | TRBJ1-2 | . | TRBV21-1 | 18 | CASSKGLGGQGASYGYTF | TGTGCCAGCAGCAAAGGCCTAGGGGGACAGGGGGCCAGCTATGGCTACACCTTC
. | TRBJ2-3 | once | TRBV15 | 17 | CATSRDMRGLDTDTQYF | TGTGCCACCAGCAGAGATATGAGGGGACTTGACACAGATACGCAGTATTTT
TRBD1 | TRBJ2-5 | once | TRBV5-1 | 16 | CASSLEPQGAWETQYF | TGCGCCAGCAGCTTGGAGCCGCAGGGGGCGTGGGAGACCCAGTACTTC
. | TRBJ2-3 | . | TRBV3-1/TRBV3-2 | 16 | CASSQEATASTDTQYF | TGTGCCAGCAGCCAAGAGGCGACAGCTAGCACAGATACGCAGTATTTT
. | TRBJ2-2 | . | TRBV6-2/TRBV6-3 | 15 | CASSWSVANTGELFF | TGTGCCAGCAGTTGGTCGGTCGCCAACACCGGGGAGCTGTTTTTT
TRBD2 | TRBJ2-3 | . | TRBV5-1 | 16 | CASSFIIAGGTDTQYF | TGCGCCAGCAGCTTTATTATAGCGGGGGGCACAGATACGCAGTATTTT
. | TRBJ1-2 | once | TRBV4-1 | 16 | CASSHAVQKLNYGYTF | TGCGCCAGCAGCCATGCGGTCCAGAAACTTAACTATGGCTACACCTTC
TRBD2 | TRBJ2-3 | . | TRBV3-1/TRBV3-2 | 16 | CASSQDEAGGTDTQYF | TGTGCCAGCAGCCAGGATGAGGCGGGGGGCACAGATACGCAGTATTTT
TRBD2 | TRBJ2-5 | . | TRBV11-2 | 15 | CASSLSGTLKETQYF | TGTGCCAGCAGCTTGAGCGGGACTTTGAAAGAGACCCAGTACTTC
. | TRBJ1-5 | . | TRBV27 | 13 | CASSLNGGQPQHF | TGTGCCAGCAGTTTGAACGGGGGACAGCCCCAGCATTTT
TRBD2 | TRBJ2-1 | . | TRBV11-2 | 16 | CASSTRRGGAYNEQFF | TGTGCCAGCAGCACAAGACGGGGGGGCGCCTACAATGAGCAGTTCTTC
. | TRBJ2-1 | . | TRBV6-5 | 12 | CASKGGYNEQFF | TGTGCCAGCAAGGGGGGATACAATGAGCAGTTCTTC
. | TRBJ1-5 | . | TRBV5-5 | 16 | CASSLVPGVRNQPQHF | TGTGCCAGCAGCTTGGTCCCAGGGGTACGGAATCAGCCCCAGCATTTT
. | TRBJ2-1 | once | TRBV5-1 | 15 | CASSIVPITNNEQFF | TGCGCCAGCAGCATCGTACCGATCACAAACAATGAGCAGTTCTTC
TRBD2 | TRBJ2-7 | . | TRBV19 | 14 | CASSNGASGGEQYF | TGTGCCAGTAGCAACGGGGCTTCGGGAGGCGAGCAGTACTTC
. | TRBJ1-4 | . | TRBV6-6 | 13 | CASSYRPNEKLFF | TGTGCCAGCAGTTACAGGCCTAATGAAAAACTGTTTTTT
. | TRBJ2-3 | . | TRBV7-3 | 14 | CASSLSGMGDTQYF | TGTGCCAGCAGCTTATCCGGGATGGGGGATACGCAGTATTTT
. | TRBJ2-7 | few | TRBV27 | 16 | CASSPVVQGSSYEQYF | TGTGCCAGCAGCCCTGTGGTACAGGGCAGCTCCTACGAGCAGTACTTC
TRBD1 | TRBJ1-2 | . | TRBV18 | 13 | CASSKTGSDGYTF | TGTGCCAGCTCAAAGACAGGGTCAGATGGCTACACCTTC
. | TRBJ2-7 | . | TRBV11-2 | 14 | CASSLFVGANEQYF | TGTGCCAGCAGCTTATTTGTTGGTGCGAACGAGCAGTACTTC
TRBD1 | TRBJ1-1 | . | TRBV9 | 14 | CASSVEQGFPEAFF | TGTGCCAGCAGCGTAGAACAGGGGTTCCCTGAAGCTTTCTTT
. | TRBJ1-1 | once | TRBV7-9 | 13 | CASSLVWATEAFF | TGTGCCAGCAGCTTGGTGTGGGCCACTGAAGCTTTCTTT
. | TRBJ1-1 | . | TRBV6-4 | 13 | CASRNGGNTEAFF | TGTGCCAGCAGAAACGGGGGGAACACTGAAGCTTTCTTT
. | TRBJ1-4 | . | TRBV5-8 | 16 | CASSLGPPGANEKLFF | TGTGCCAGCAGCTTGGGACCACCTGGGGCTAATGAAAAACTGTTTTTT
. | TRBJ1-2 | . | TRBV11-2 | 15 | CASSSSGLLLYGYTF | TGTGCCAGCAGCTCCTCCGGCCTCCTCCTTTATGGCTACACCTTC
TRBD2 | TRBJ2-2 | . | TRBV9 | 16 | CASSLSSGGTTGELFF | TGTGCCAGCAGCTTATCTAGCGGGGGGACCACCGGGGAGCTGTTTTTT
TRBD2 | TRBJ2-5 | . | TRBV7-3 | 16 | CASSLKAGGPGETQYF | TGTGCCAGCAGCTTAAAGGCGGGAGGGCCTGGAGAGACCCAGTACTTC
TRBD2 | TRBJ2-1 | once | TRBV5-1 | 16 | CASSLQLAASYNEQFF | TGCGCCAGCAGCTTGCAACTAGCGGCCTCCTACAATGAGCAGTTCTTC
. | TRBJ1-2 | . | TRBV7-2 | 15 | CASSLGDIVQGGYTF | TGTGCCAGCAGCTTAGGGGACATAGTGCAGGGTGGCTACACCTTC
. | TRBJ1-4 | . | TRBV28 | 12 | CASSPTNEKLFF | TGTGCCAGCAGCCCCACTAATGAAAAACTGTTTTTT
TRBD2 | TRBJ2-1 | . | TRBV5-6 | 18 | CASIGLAGGSFSYNEQFF | TGTGCCAGCATCGGGCTAGCGGGGGGAAGCTTCTCCTACAATGAGCAGTTCTTC
TRBD1 | TRBJ1-6 | . | TRBV19 | 17 | CASTTTGGLLYNSPLHF | TGTGCCAGTACGACGACAGGGGGCCTTCTCTATAATTCACCCCTCCACTTT
. | TRBJ1-5 | . | TRBV6-4 | 14 | CVSSVEMGNQPQHF | TGTGTCAGCAGTGTGGAGATGGGTAATCAGCCCCAGCATTTT
TRBD1 | TRBJ1-1 | . | TRBV28 | 14 | CASRRRDRPNEAFF | TGTGCCAGCAGACGCCGGGACAGACCCAATGAAGCTTTCTTT
TRBD1 | TRBJ1-6 | . | TRBV5-6 | 16 | CASSFGQGAYNSPLHF | TGTGCCAGCAGCTTTGGACAGGGCGCATATAATTCACCCCTCCACTTT
. | TRBJ1-3 | . | TRBV5-1 | 15 | CASSLGRGEENTIYF | TGCGCCAGCAGCTTGGGCAGAGGGGAAGAAAACACCATATATTTT
TRBD2 | TRBJ2-1 | . | TRBV5-1 | 14 | CASSLELAGAGQFF | TGCGCCAGCAGCTTGGAACTAGCGGGAGCTGGGCAGTTCTTC
TRBD1 | TRBJ2-2 | . | TRBV7-2 | 15 | CASSTGGGYTGELFF | TGTGCCAGCAGTACAGGGGGTGGGTACACCGGGGAGCTGTTTTTT
TRBD2 | TRBJ2-2 | . | TRBV19 | 15 | CASNAGGRYTGELFF | TGTGCCAGTAACGCGGGGGGGCGGTATACCGGGGAGCTGTTTTTT
. | TRBJ1-2 | . | TRBV3-1/TRBV3-2 | 14 | CASSAAGHIYGYTF | TGTGCCAGCAGCGCCGCGGGACATATCTATGGCTACACCTTC
. | TRBJ2-1 | . | TRBV7-9 | 13 | CASSSDVKHEQFF | TGTGCCAGCAGCTCGGACGTCAAGCATGAGCAGTTCTTC
TRBD2 | TRBJ2-1 | . | TRBV28 | 20 | CASSPGSLAVLRSSYNEQFF | TGTGCCAGCAGCCCCGGGAGTCTAGCGGTCCTTAGGAGCTCCTACAATGAGCAGTTCTTC
. | TRBJ1-2 | . | TRBV2 | 13 | CASSELGAVSCTF | TGTGCCAGCAGTGAACTTGGGGCAGTAAGTTGCACCTTC
TRBD1 | TRBJ1-1 | . | TRBV14 | 15 | CASRLRVQGDTEAFF | TGTGCCAGCAGACTGAGGGTACAGGGGGACACTGAAGCTTTCTTT
TRBD2 | TRBJ2-3 | . | TRBV4-1 | 16 | CASSPGAGRGTDTQYF | TGCGCCAGCAGCCCTGGTGCGGGGAGGGGCACAGATACGCAGTATTTT
. | TRBJ2-1 | . | TRBV21-1 | 15 | CARSLWAGGYNEQFF | TGTGCCAGGAGCCTTTGGGCAGGGGGTTACAATGAGCAGTTCTTC
. | TRBJ1-6 | . | TRBV6-5 | 16 | CASSYLREVYNSPLHF | TGTGCCAGCAGTTACCTAAGGGAGGTATATAATTCACCCCTCCACTTT